A single sample gave rise to the 26 T cell receptor beta chains below, sequenced in a study of blood T cell repertoires in COVID-19. The repertoire was sequenced with immunoSEQ multiplex PCR; TCRdb's copy has only in-frame clones and lacks some. Altogether about 360,000 clones are present, about 87% being singletons, with the ten largest covering about 3%. The sample taken for sequencing was peripheral blood. The origin of the receptors is a human donor in a cohort sampled during active COVID-19.

The chain combines TRBV5-1 with TRBJ1-6; the D is unclear. Germline lookup yields CDR1 SGHRS and CDR2 YFSETQ. V was shortened by 0 bases and J by 0 bases, with 13 bases between the two germline ends. This CDR3 is 18 amino acids long. The CDR3: CASSLGGAGGSYNSPLHF. CDR3 nucleotide sequence: TGCGCCAGCAGCTTGGGAGGCGCGGGAGGCTCCTATAATTCACCCCTCCACTTT.

This chain uses TRBV6-5 with TRBJ1-2; TRBD1 matches at 9 bases. The V and J ends lost 8 bases and 2 bases, in that order; junction bases with no gene match: 6. This CDR3 contains 14 residues. Germline-derived CDR1 and CDR2 are MNHEY and SVGAGI. CDR3 in DNA: TGTGCCAGCCAACAGGGGGCTTTGAACTATGGCTACACCTTC. Translation gives CASQQGALNYGYTF.

The chain uses TRBV7-3 and TRBJ2-1, with TRBD1 identical over 11 bases. This CDR3 is 16 amino acids long. V gave up 4 bases and J gave up 4 bases; unmatched junction bases: 6. CDR1 is SGHTA and CDR2 is FQGTGA in the germline V gene. The CDR3 sequence is CASSSPGTGGYNEQFF. DNA of the CDR3: TGTGCCAGCAGCTCCCCCGGGACAGGGGGATACAATGAGCAGTTCTTC.

This chain connects TRBV9 to TRBJ2-1; 8 bases fit TRBD2. The CDR3 contains 15 residues. Losses at the gene ends were 4 bases for V and 9 bases for J; bases not matched to a gene: 12. Germline CDR1 SGDLS, CDR2 YYNGEE. CDR3 in DNA: TGTGCCAGCAGCCCAGATGAGCGGGAGTCTCCTGAGCAGTTCTTC. Its translation: CASSPDERESPEQFF.

This chain uses TRBV4-2 with TRBJ2-2; 8 bases are shared with TRBD1. Germline CDR1 is LGHNA and CDR2 is YNFKEQ. The ends lost 3 bases at V and 1 base at J; junction bases unmatched: 4. The CDR3 contains 16 residues. The CDR3: CASSHGGQGNTGELFF. The CDR3 DNA follows: TGTGCCAGCAGCCATGGCGGACAGGGGAACACCGGGGAGCTGTTTTTT.

The chain couples TRBV5-1 to TRBJ2-7; 9 bases are a match to TRBD1. The length of the CDR3 is 14 residues. The ends lost 0 bases at V and 7 bases at J; junction bases unmatched: 5. Germline V gene data show CDR1 as SGHRS and CDR2 as YFSETQ. The CDR3 DNA follows: TGCGCCAGCAGCTTGGGACAGGGGGAGGGAGAGCAGTACTTC. Its translation is CASSLGQGEGEQYF.

This clone was seen once. This chain uses TRBV5-1 with TRBJ1-1, with D possibly being TRBD1 (6 bases). CDR1 is SGHRS, CDR2 YFSETQ, per germline. Trimming removed 4 bases from V and 1 base from J, with 17 bases in between. CDR3 length equals 16 residues. The DNA for the CDR3 is TGCGCCAGCAGCCCGGCCTGGACAGCACCGAACACTGAAGCTTTCTTT. Protein: CASSPAWTAPNTEAFF.

V usage is TRBV7-8 and J usage is TRBJ1-6, with D possibly matching TRBD1 (6 bases). The V end was cut by 7 bases, the J end by 7 bases, with 23 bases between. Germline assignment: CDR1 SGHVS and CDR2 FQNEAQ. The CDR3 is 17 amino acids. DNA of the CDR3: TGTGCCAGCACCCGCGGCGACGGGGTTAGGGGGAATTCACCCCTCCACTTT. This encodes CASTRGDGVRGNSPLHF.

This sequence joins TRBV3-1 (or the pseudogene TRBV3-2) and TRBJ2-5, with D perhaps TRBD1 (5 bases). The CDR3 spans 16 residues. Trimming cost V 0 bases and J 1 base, with 12 bases left between them. Germline V gene lookup returns CDR1 LGHDT and CDR2 YNNKEL (reference sequence). CDR3 nucleotides: TGTGCCAGCAGCCAAGATAACGACGACAGCCAAGAGACCCAGTACTTC. Translation gives CASSQDNDDSQETQYF.

The chain is built from TRBV10-2 and TRBJ2-7; TRBD1 matches at 7 bases. The CDR3 has 12 residues. The V gene's germline CDR1 is WSHSY and CDR2 SAAADI. After removal of 3 bases from V and 7 bases from J, the junction contained 3 bases not matched to a gene. CDR3 sequence reads: CASSEGGQEQYF. CDR3 sequence (DNA): TGCGCCAGCAGTGAAGGGGGCCAAGAGCAGTACTTC.

The J gene is TRBJ2-1, the V gene TRBV9; a weak D match, TRBD1 (5 bases). V was cut by 0 bases and J by 5 bases, with 9 bases left in between. CDR1 is SGDLS, CDR2 YYNGEE, per germline. CDR3 size: 14 residues. CDR3 residues: CASSVGQPHNEQFF. In nucleotides, the CDR3 is TGTGCCAGCAGCGTAGGACAGCCCCACAATGAGCAGTTCTTC.

The chain carries TRBV3-1 (or the pseudogene TRBV3-2) and TRBJ2-1; no definite D call. Germline V gene lookup returns CDR1 LGHDT and CDR2 YNNKEL (reference sequence). V shed 0 bases and J shed 6 bases, with 6 bases lying between them. This CDR3 spans 13 amino acids. The CDR3 DNA sequence: TGTGCCAGCAGCCAAGATTGGGCCAATGAGCAGTTCTTC. The encoded protein is CASSQDWANEQFF.

This clone is a singleton in its sample. Here the CDR3 reads CASSSHWRRGDTDTQYF. The CDR3 DNA sequence: TGTGCCAGCAGTTCCCACTGGCGGAGGGGAGACACAGATACGCAGTATTTT. The J gene is TRBJ2-3, the V gene TRBV28, with a possible D match to TRBD2 (6 bases). Trimming left V 4 bases short and J 2 bases short, with 19 bases between. Per germline, CDR1 MDHEN and CDR2 SYDVKM. This CDR3 is 17 amino acids long. Complete variable domain (other parts from reference TRBV28 and TRBJ2-3): DVKVTQSSRYLVKRTGEKVFLECVQDMDHENMFWYRQDPGLGLRLIYFSYDVKMKEKGDIPEGYSVSREKKERFSLILESASTNQTSMYLCASSSHWRRGDTDTQYFGPGTRLTVL.

The chain links TRBV12-3 or TRBV12-4 to TRBJ2-4; 8 positions agree with TRBD2. V lost 3 bases to trimming and J lost 13 bases; unmatched junction nucleotides: 8. This CDR3 is built from 13 residues. The DNA of the CDR3 is TGTGCCAGCAGTTTTGGCCTAGCGGGCGGCCAGTACTTC. Translating gives CASSFGLAGGQYF.

This chain uses TRBV19 with TRBJ2-7, with a possible D match to TRBD1 (6 bases). Per germline, CDR1 LNHDA and CDR2 SQIVND (reference sequence). Between the trimmed V and J ends, which lost 5 bases and 4 bases, there was a span of 12 bases. This CDR3 is 13 amino acids long. In DNA form, the CDR3 reads TGTGCCAGTAGTCCAGGGGTTGGTTACGAGCAGTACTTC. As protein: CASSPGVGYEQYF.

The chain combines TRBV5-1 with TRBJ1-2; no clear D gene. The V end was cut by 4 bases, the J end by 4 bases, with 14 bases between. CDR1 and CDR2 (germline): SGHRS, YFSETQ. The CDR3 loop spans 14 amino acids. The CDR3 is CASSPAALLYGYTF. In nucleotides, the CDR3 is TGCGCCAGCAGCCCGGCGGCTTTGCTCTATGGCTACACCTTC. Using reference TRBV5-1 and TRBJ1-2 for the parts outside the CDR3, the full variable domain is KAGVTQTPRYLIKTRGQQVTLSCSPISGHRSVSWYQQTPGQGLQFLFEYFSETQRNKGNFPGRFSGRQFSNSRSEMNVSTLELGDSALYLCASSPAALLYGYTFGSGTRLTVV.

V is TRBV19 and J is TRBJ1-5; 7 bases map to TRBD1. With 6 bases clipped from V and 3 bases from J, the junction kept 5 bases outside the gene matches. This CDR3 has 14 amino acids. Per the germline V gene, CDR1 is LNHDA and CDR2 is SQIVND (reference sequence). The DNA of the CDR3 is TGTGCCAGTAGACTCACAGGGGACAATCAGCCCCAGCATTTT. It specifies CASRLTGDNQPQHF.

The chain links TRBV25-1 to TRBJ2-2, with 11 bases aligning to TRBD2. There are 14 residues in the CDR3. Germline trimming cut 4 bases from V and 6 bases from J; bases unmatched to any gene: 1. Germline CDR1 and CDR2: MGHDK and SYGVNS. CDR3 bases: TGTGCCAGCAGTGGACTAGCGGGATCCGGGGAGCTGTTTTTT. Amino acids: CASSGLAGSGELFF. The full variable domain, with the rest looked up from reference TRBV25-1 and TRBJ2-2, is EADIYQTPRYLVIGTGKKITLECSQTMGHDKMYWYQQDPGMELHLIHYSYGVNSTEKGDLSSESTVSRIRTEHFPLTLESARPSHTSQYLCASSGLAGSGELFFGEGSRLTVL.

This clone was recorded once. The rearrangement uses TRBV18 and TRBJ1-6; 7 nucleotides align to TRBD1. With V trimmed by 6 bases and J by 9 bases, 5 bases remained unmatched. The germline V gene has CDR1 KGHSH and CDR2 LQKENI. There are 13 residues in the CDR3. The chain's CDR3 is CASSPTGPSPLHF. The CDR3 nucleotides are TGTGCCAGCTCCCCGACAGGGCCTTCACCCCTCCACTTT.

The V call is TRBV2, the J call TRBJ2-5, with TRBD2 matching 11 bases. The trim removed 8 bases at V and 0 bases at J, leaving 5 bases unmatched. Per germline, CDR1 SNHLY and CDR2 FYNNEI. The CDR3 is 15 residues long. The CDR3 loop is CASLGTSGDQETQYF. As DNA, the CDR3 is TGTGCCAGCTTAGGGACTAGCGGTGACCAAGAGACCCAGTACTTC.

The chain couples TRBV6-5 to TRBJ2-5, with TRBD1 identical over 9 bases. The CDR3 is 13 residues long. Germline CDR1 MNHEY, CDR2 SVGAGI. V shed 6 bases and J 5 bases; nucleotides not matched to a gene: 4. CDR3 in DNA: TGTGCCAGCAGGCACAGGGGGCGGGAGACCCAGTACTTC. Residues: CASRHRGRETQYF.

The V and J genes are TRBV5-6 and TRBJ1-2, with 8 bases lining up with TRBD1. Looked up from germline, CDR1 is SGHDT and CDR2 is YYEEEE. The CDR3 has 13 residues. Trimming took 4 bases from V and 4 from J; bases not matched to a gene: 3. CDR3 sequence (DNA): TGTGCCAGCAGCCAGGGACAGGTCTATGGCTACACCTTC. This encodes CASSQGQVYGYTF. The complete variable domain, with remaining parts taken from reference TRBV5-6 and TRBJ1-2, reads DAGVTQSPTHLIKTRGQQVTLRCSPKSGHDTVSWYQQALGQGPQFIFQYYEEEERQRGNFPDRFSGHQFPNYSSELNVNALLLGDSALYLCASSQGQVYGYTFGSGTRLTVV.

This chain links TRBV25-1 with TRBJ2-1; a possible D gene is TRBD1 (6 bases). The germline V gene has CDR1 MGHDK and CDR2 SYGVNS. CDR3 length equals 11 residues. Trimming removed 3 bases from V and 10 bases from J, with 7 bases in between. In DNA, the CDR3 is TGTGCCAGCAGTGAGGACAGAGAGCAGTTCTTC. Protein: CASSEDREQFF.

The V and J genes are TRBV5-1 and TRBJ1-2; 8 nucleotides align to TRBD1. The junction had 3 bases not matched to a gene; V was cut back by 4 bases and J by 4 bases. The germline gives CDR1 SGHRS, CDR2 YFSETQ. The CDR3 length is 13 residues. CDR3 loop: CASSQQGGYGYTF. CDR3 DNA sequence: TGCGCCAGCAGCCAACAGGGGGGCTATGGCTACACCTTC.

The V gene is TRBV4-1, the J gene TRBJ2-7; 11 bases are shared with TRBD2. This CDR3 contains 15 residues. After removal of 2 bases from V and 6 bases from J, the junction contained 6 bases not matched to a gene. Germline CDR1 MGHRA, CDR2 YSYEKL. CDR3: CASSQIAGGPGEQYF. The DNA for the CDR3 is TGCGCCAGCAGCCAAATAGCGGGAGGGCCGGGCGAGCAGTACTTC.

V gene TRBV19 combines with J gene TRBJ2-7; 9 bases align to TRBD1. V lost 7 bases and J lost 3; bases outside the gene matches: 7. From germline, CDR1 is LNHDA and CDR2 SQIVND (reference sequence). This CDR3 is built from 14 residues. CDR3: CASTRTGDHYEQYF. CDR3 in DNA: TGTGCCAGTACTAGGACAGGGGATCACTACGAGCAGTACTTC.